A selection of T cell receptor beta chains follows, all from one sample in a study of regulatory T cells. The table came from immunoSEQ multiplex PCR; TCRdb's copy has only in-frame clones and leaves some out. The sample lists around 29,000 clones, just under 95% occurring once. Sequencing was done on a sample of conventional CD4+ T cells sorted from blood. The receptors shown here come from a person under 30 with CD3G deficiency. Each CDR3 is given with its conserved first and last residue. D genes are given only for firm matches. Rows may omit the clone size; those that give it use once, few, many or a size class.

d_call: .; cdr3_length: 15; j_call: TRBJ2-1; clone_size: .; v_call: TRBV7-9; cdr3_aa: CASSLRDTEYNEQFF; cdr3_nt: TGTGCCAGCAGCTTGAGGGACACGGAGTACAATGAGCAGTTCTTC
d_call: .; cdr3_length: 11; j_call: TRBJ1-2; clone_size: .; v_call: TRBV6-1; cdr3_aa: CAATNHYGYTF; cdr3_nt: TGTGCCGCCACAAACCACTATGGCTACACCTTC
d_call: TRBD2; cdr3_length: 16; j_call: TRBJ2-1; clone_size: .; v_call: TRBV28; cdr3_aa: CASSFWGTSVYNEQFF; cdr3_nt: TGTGCCAGCAGTTTTTGGGGGACTAGCGTCTACAATGAGCAGTTCTTC
d_call: .; cdr3_length: 17; j_call: TRBJ2-4; clone_size: once; v_call: TRBV18; cdr3_aa: CASSPGASGIAKNIQYF; cdr3_nt: TGTGCCAGCTCCCCAGGGGCTAGCGGCATAGCCAAAAACATTCAGTACTTC
d_call: TRBD2; cdr3_length: 14; j_call: TRBJ2-7; clone_size: .; v_call: TRBV28; cdr3_aa: CASSLSGEGYEQYF; cdr3_nt: TGTGCCAGCAGTTTATCTGGGGAGGGCTACGAGCAGTACTTC
d_call: TRBD2; cdr3_length: 17; j_call: TRBJ2-7; clone_size: .; v_call: TRBV7-8; cdr3_aa: CASSLWPRGTRSYEQYF; cdr3_nt: TGTGCCAGCAGCTTATGGCCCCGCGGGACTAGGTCCTACGAGCAGTACTTC
d_call: .; cdr3_length: 15; j_call: TRBJ2-4; clone_size: .; v_call: TRBV7-2; cdr3_aa: CASSLTHLAKNIQYF; cdr3_nt: TGTGCCAGCAGCCTGACACATCTAGCCAAAAACATTCAGTACTTC
d_call: TRBD1; cdr3_length: 13; j_call: TRBJ1-2; clone_size: .; v_call: TRBV28; cdr3_aa: CASSLAGGYGYTF; cdr3_nt: TGTGCCAGCAGTTTGGCAGGGGGATATGGCTACACCTTC
d_call: .; cdr3_length: 14; j_call: TRBJ1-1; clone_size: .; v_call: TRBV6-6; cdr3_aa: CASSSSDMNTEAFF; cdr3_nt: TGTGCCAGCAGTTCCTCTGACATGAACACTGAAGCTTTCTTT
d_call: TRBD2; cdr3_length: 14; j_call: TRBJ2-3; clone_size: .; v_call: TRBV5-1; cdr3_aa: CASSPGLATDTQYF; cdr3_nt: TGCGCCAGCAGCCCTGGACTAGCTACAGATACGCAGTATTTT
d_call: .; cdr3_length: 14; j_call: TRBJ1-1; clone_size: once; v_call: TRBV6-6; cdr3_aa: CASTKQGLNTEAFF; cdr3_nt: TGTGCCAGCACAAAACAGGGACTTAACACTGAAGCTTTCTTT
d_call: TRBD1; cdr3_length: 12; j_call: TRBJ2-7; clone_size: .; v_call: TRBV7-9; cdr3_aa: CASSWDRGEQYF; cdr3_nt: TGTGCCAGCAGCTGGGACAGGGGAGAGCAGTACTTC
d_call: .; cdr3_length: 14; j_call: TRBJ2-7; clone_size: .; v_call: TRBV6-1; cdr3_aa: CASSEFDGLYEQYF; cdr3_nt: TGTGCCAGCAGTGAATTTGACGGCTTGTACGAGCAGTACTTC
d_call: .; cdr3_length: 11; j_call: TRBJ2-7; clone_size: once; v_call: TRBV5-1; cdr3_aa: CASRADYEQYF; cdr3_nt: TGCGCCAGCAGGGCCGACTACGAGCAGTACTTC
d_call: .; cdr3_length: 13; j_call: TRBJ2-7; clone_size: .; v_call: TRBV7-9; cdr3_aa: CASSTGGGGEQYF; cdr3_nt: TGTGCCAGCAGTACCGGAGGAGGAGGGGAGCAGTACTTC